A selection of T cell receptor beta chains follows, all from one sample in a study of long-term antiretroviral therapy in people with HIV. Profiled with immunoSEQ multiplex PCR; TCRdb holds only in-frame clones, not every one. The data show about 17,000 clones, roughly four fifths seen once. Material: unsorted PBMCs, obtained 0.3 years after starting antiretroviral therapy. These receptors came from a man younger than 35 with HIV. Both conserved end residues are part of each CDR3. Each record gives: D gene, clone size, V gene, J gene, CDR3 protein, CDR3 DNA. D genes are given only for firm matches. A clone size is listed for some rows: how often the clone was seen (once, few, many), or a class if it is expanded.

>NA|NA|TRBV7-8|TRBJ2-5
CASSLNPQQETQYF
TGTGCCAGCAGCTTAAACCCTCAACAAGAGACCCAGTACTTC
>NA|NA|TRBV2|TRBJ2-3
CASRPLMWAADTQYF
TGTGCCAGCAGACCCCTAATGTGGGCTGCGGATACGCAGTATTTT
>TRBD1|NA|TRBV6-5|TRBJ1-2
CASSSPRDRGHYGYTF
TGTGCCAGCAGTTCCCCCCGGGACAGGGGACACTATGGCTACACCTTC
>TRBD2|NA|TRBV18|TRBJ2-5
CASSPPLGSGEKETQYF
TGTGCCAGCTCACCACCCCTGGGTAGCGGGGAAAAAGAGACCCAGTACTTC
>TRBD1|NA|TRBV9|TRBJ1-2
CASSPRQGVLDGYTF
TGTGCCAGCAGCCCAAGACAGGGAGTTTTGGATGGCTACACCTTC
>NA|NA|TRBV19|TRBJ1-3
CASSQGRQSGNTIYF
TGTGCCAGTAGCCAGGGGAGACAGTCTGGAAACACCATATATTTT
>NA|NA|TRBV5-6|TRBJ2-3
CASSPRGSGTDTQYF
TGTGCCAGCAGCCCCAGGGGTTCGGGGACAGATACGCAGTATTTT
>NA|NA|TRBV11-3|TRBJ1-1
CASSFGDTEAFF
TGTGCCAGCAGCTTCGGAGACACTGAAGCTTTCTTT
>NA|once|TRBV9|TRBJ2-2
CASSPITWGTATGELFF
TGTGCCAGCAGCCCCATTACGTGGGGGACCGCAACCGGGGAGCTGTTTTTT
>NA|NA|TRBV7-9|TRBJ2-5
CASSLFVLGLKETQYF
TGTGCCAGCAGCTTATTTGTCCTAGGGCTAAAAGAGACCCAGTACTTC
>NA|few|TRBV6-1|TRBJ1-2
CASSVGYGYTF
TGTGCCAGCAGTGTCGGCTATGGCTACACCTTC
>NA|NA|TRBV5-6|TRBJ1-4
CASSLGTSLQTEKLFF
TGTGCCAGCAGCTTGGGGACATCCCTCCAGACGGAAAAACTGTTTTTT
>NA|NA|TRBV7-9|TRBJ2-7
CASSSLTGRGPYEQYF
TGTGCCAGCAGCTCCCTAACAGGGAGGGGTCCCTACGAGCAGTACTTC
>NA|NA|TRBV27|TRBJ2-2
CASSLSGPNTGELFF
TGTGCCAGCAGTTTATCCGGGCCGAACACCGGGGAGCTGTTTTTT
>TRBD1|NA|TRBV15|TRBJ1-6
CATSSRRGRTPLHF
TGTGCCACCAGCAGTAGAAGGGGGCGTACACCCCTCCACTTT
>TRBD2|NA|TRBV9|TRBJ2-2
CASSYLAGGVAGELFF
TGTGCCAGCAGCTATCTAGCGGGGGGTGTGGCCGGGGAGCTGTTTTTT
>NA|NA|TRBV20-1|TRBJ2-1
CSASEGEQFF
TGCAGTGCTAGTGAAGGTGAGCAGTTCTTC
>NA|NA|TRBV25-1|TRBJ1-1
CASSPRRGGMNTEAFF
TGTGCCAGCAGCCCAAGACGAGGGGGGATGAACACTGAAGCTTTCTTT
>NA|NA|TRBV6-4|TRBJ1-1
CASSGQPGAEAFF
TGTGCCAGCAGTGGACAGCCAGGGGCTGAAGCTTTCTTT
>NA|NA|TRBV29-1|TRBJ2-3
CSVEDQFRASTDTQYF
TGCAGCGTTGAAGATCAATTCCGGGCTAGCACAGATACGCAGTATTTT
>NA|few|TRBV5-1|TRBJ1-4
CASSSLGQSNEKLFF
TGCGCCAGCAGCTCTCTCGGACAGTCTAATGAAAAACTGTTTTTT
>NA|NA|TRBV25-1|TRBJ2-2
CASSHGPYTGELFF
TGTGCCAGCAGTCACGGGCCCTACACCGGGGAGCTGTTTTTT